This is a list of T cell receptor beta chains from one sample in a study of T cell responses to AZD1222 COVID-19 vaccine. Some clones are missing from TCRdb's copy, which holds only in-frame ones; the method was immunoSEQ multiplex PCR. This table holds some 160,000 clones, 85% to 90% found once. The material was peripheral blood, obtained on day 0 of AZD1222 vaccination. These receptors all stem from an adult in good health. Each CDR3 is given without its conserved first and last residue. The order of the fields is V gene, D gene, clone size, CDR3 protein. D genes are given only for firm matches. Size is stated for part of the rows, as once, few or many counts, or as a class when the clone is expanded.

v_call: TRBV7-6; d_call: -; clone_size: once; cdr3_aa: ASSPNRNGYT
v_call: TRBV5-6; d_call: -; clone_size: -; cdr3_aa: ASSFPGVGNEKLF
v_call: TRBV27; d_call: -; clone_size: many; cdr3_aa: ASSLSGSSGNTIY
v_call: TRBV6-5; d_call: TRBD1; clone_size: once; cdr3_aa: ASTQGTGVYEQY
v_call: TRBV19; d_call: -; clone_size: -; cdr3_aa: ASRPMGAAVQGYT
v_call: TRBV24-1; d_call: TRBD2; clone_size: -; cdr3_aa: ATRPGLAGLDEQF
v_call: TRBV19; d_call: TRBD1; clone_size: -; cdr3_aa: ASSIGTGNYGYT
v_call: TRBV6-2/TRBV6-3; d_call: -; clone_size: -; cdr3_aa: ASSQGQQLH
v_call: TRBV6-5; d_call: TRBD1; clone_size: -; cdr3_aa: ASSYTRDSSYEQY
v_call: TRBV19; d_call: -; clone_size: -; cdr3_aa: ASSPRPGQETQY
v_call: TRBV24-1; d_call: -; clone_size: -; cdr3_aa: ATSDPDVVGGYT
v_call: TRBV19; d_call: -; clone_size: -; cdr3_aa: ASQNTGNTIY
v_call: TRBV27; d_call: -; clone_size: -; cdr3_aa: ASSRGRINEKLF
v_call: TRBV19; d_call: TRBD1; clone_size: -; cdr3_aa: ASSMRGTGASGQPQH
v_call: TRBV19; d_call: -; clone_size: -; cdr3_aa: ASSMLGDSYNEQF
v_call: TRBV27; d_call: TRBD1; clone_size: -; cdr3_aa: ASSFKQGGLNTEAF
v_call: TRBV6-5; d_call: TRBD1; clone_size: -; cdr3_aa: ASGVQGAYEQY
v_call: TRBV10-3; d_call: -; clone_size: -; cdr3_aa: AITERPPDTEAF
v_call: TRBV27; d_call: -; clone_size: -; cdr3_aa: ASSLSRGNTEAF
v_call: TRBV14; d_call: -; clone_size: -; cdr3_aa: ASSQGVYLGEQY
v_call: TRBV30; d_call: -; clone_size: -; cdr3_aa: AWSVTDQGEDQPQH
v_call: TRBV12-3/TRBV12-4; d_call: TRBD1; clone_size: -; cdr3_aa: ASRTGSEQPQH
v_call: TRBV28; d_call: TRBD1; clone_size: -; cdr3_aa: ASADFIKQGAPSNQPQH
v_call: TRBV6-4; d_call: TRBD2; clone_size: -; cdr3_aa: ASSDQEGGGDTDTQY
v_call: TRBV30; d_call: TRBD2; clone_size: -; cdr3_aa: ALGTSGSALF
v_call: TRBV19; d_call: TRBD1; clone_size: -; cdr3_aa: ASRTGTGLNTEAF
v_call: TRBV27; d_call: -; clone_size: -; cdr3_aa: ASSFNGLAYNEQF
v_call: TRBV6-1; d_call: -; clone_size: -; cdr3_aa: ASSEVGGGYGYT
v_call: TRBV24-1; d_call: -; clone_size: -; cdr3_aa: ATSDRRSWGSTDTQY
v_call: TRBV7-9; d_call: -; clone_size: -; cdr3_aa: ASSLKVRPYNEQF
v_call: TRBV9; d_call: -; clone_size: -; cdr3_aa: ASSRVGNTEAF
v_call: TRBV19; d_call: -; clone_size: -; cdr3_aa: ASSPDSIYYEQY
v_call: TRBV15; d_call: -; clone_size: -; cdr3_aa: ATSPRGSSYEQY
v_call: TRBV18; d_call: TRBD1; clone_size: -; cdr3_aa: ASSRGTGSNQPQH
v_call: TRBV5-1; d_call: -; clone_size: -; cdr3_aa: ASSLAISGKMNTEAF
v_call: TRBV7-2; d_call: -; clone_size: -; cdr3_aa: ASSLDGTGAVYEQY
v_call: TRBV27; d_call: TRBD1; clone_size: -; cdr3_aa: ASRRQGQGYGYT
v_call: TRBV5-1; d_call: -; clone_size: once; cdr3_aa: ASSSTITDTQY
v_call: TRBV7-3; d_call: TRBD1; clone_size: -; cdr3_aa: ASSYQGEHEQY
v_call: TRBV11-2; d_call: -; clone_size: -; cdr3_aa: ASSPSLSYGYT
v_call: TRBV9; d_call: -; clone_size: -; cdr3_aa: ASSDDREGQNTYEQY
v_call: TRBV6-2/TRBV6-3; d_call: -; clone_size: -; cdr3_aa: ASSYSVFGEQY
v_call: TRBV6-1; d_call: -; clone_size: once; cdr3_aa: ASSPDRQFPGELF
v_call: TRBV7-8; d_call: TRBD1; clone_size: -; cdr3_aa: ASSSKPGQGILIKEQY
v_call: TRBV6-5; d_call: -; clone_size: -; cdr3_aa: ASSFVIPSGQETQY
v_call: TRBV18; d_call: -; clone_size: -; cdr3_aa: ASSLEAGADQPQH
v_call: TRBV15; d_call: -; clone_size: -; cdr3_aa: ATSTEGSNQPQH
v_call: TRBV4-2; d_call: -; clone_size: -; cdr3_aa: ASSQALTIPIYNEQF
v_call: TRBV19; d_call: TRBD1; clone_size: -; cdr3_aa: ASSILGQGVGELF
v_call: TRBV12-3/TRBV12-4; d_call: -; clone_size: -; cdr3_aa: ASSRQLTGELF
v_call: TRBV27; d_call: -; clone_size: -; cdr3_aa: ASSPIRTGPGGRETQF
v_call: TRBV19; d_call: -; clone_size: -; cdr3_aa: ASRQANQPQH
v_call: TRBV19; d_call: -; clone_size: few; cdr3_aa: ASRLDLSNQPQH
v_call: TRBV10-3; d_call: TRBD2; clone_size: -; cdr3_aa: AISESGTSGGANEQF